The rows below give T cell receptor beta chains drawn from one sample of a study of response to subunit inactivated influenza vaccine. TCRdb ran MiXCR on the RT-PCR reads and lists one entry per CDR3 protein. The sample records roughly 710,000 distinct CDR3 sequences, 11% to 15% being singletons. Sequencing was performed on PBMCs from blood, taken approximately 15 days before vaccination. These TCRs come from a man aged 45 to 65 who received an inactivated influenza vaccine. Both conserved end residues are part of each CDR3. Each record gives: clone size, D gene, J gene, V gene, CDR3 protein, CDR3 DNA. D genes are given only for firm matches. Rows give clone size only sometimes, using once, few, many, or a class for an expanded clone.

abundance: few; d_gene: -; j_gene: TRBJ2-3; v_gene: TRBV5-1; CDR3aa: CASSLESGRSTDTQYF; CDR3nt: TGCGCCAGCAGCTTGGAGTCCGGGAGAAGCACAGATACGCAGTATTTT
abundance: many; d_gene: -; j_gene: TRBJ1-5; v_gene: TRBV27; CDR3aa: CASSFGGRQPQHF; CDR3nt: TGTGCCAGCAGTTTTGGGGGGCGTCAGCCCCAGCATTTT
abundance: few; d_gene: TRBD1; j_gene: TRBJ2-7; v_gene: TRBV11-1; CDR3aa: CASSPHNRGDYEQYF; CDR3nt: TGTGCCAGCAGCCCCCACAACAGGGGAGACTACGAGCAGTACTTC
abundance: few; d_gene: -; j_gene: TRBJ2-1; v_gene: TRBV7-9; CDR3aa: CASTLGLFGQFF; CDR3nt: TGTGCCAGCACCCTTGGGCTGTTCGGGCAGTTCTTC
abundance: few; d_gene: -; j_gene: TRBJ2-1; v_gene: TRBV4-2; CDR3aa: CASSQDLGGSYNEQFF; CDR3nt: TGTGCCAGCAGCCAAGATCTGGGGGGCTCCTACAATGAGCAGTTCTTC
abundance: -; d_gene: -; j_gene: TRBJ1-5; v_gene: TRBV12-3/TRBV12-4; CDR3aa: CASTAGYHNQPQHF; CDR3nt: TGTGCCAGCACTGCGGGGTATCACAATCAGCCCCAGCATTTT
abundance: few; d_gene: TRBD1; j_gene: TRBJ2-7; v_gene: TRBV5-4; CDR3aa: CASSLEGARSYEQYF; CDR3nt: TGTGCCAGCAGCTTGGAGGGGGCCCGCTCCTACGAGCAGTACTTC
abundance: -; d_gene: -; j_gene: TRBJ2-4; v_gene: TRBV6-2/TRBV6-3; CDR3aa: CASSYSIVTELAKNIQYF; CDR3nt: TGTGCCAGCAGTTACTCTATCGTGACAGAGCTAGCCAAAAACATTCAGTACTTC
abundance: few; d_gene: -; j_gene: TRBJ2-3; v_gene: TRBV7-8; CDR3aa: CASSLGPRGFSDTQYF; CDR3nt: TGTGCCAGCAGCTTAGGGCCCCGTGGTTTTTCAGATACGCAGTATTTT
abundance: -; d_gene: TRBD1; j_gene: TRBJ1-5; v_gene: TRBV24-1; CDR3aa: CATRGAGGDGEPQHF; CDR3nt: TGTGCCACCAGGGGCGCAGGGGGGGATGGAGAGCCCCAGCATTTT
abundance: few; d_gene: -; j_gene: TRBJ1-3; v_gene: TRBV6-1; CDR3aa: CASSVGHPSGNTIYF; CDR3nt: TGTGCCAGCAGTGTAGGACATCCCTCTGGAAACACCATATATTTT
abundance: -; d_gene: -; j_gene: TRBJ2-6; v_gene: TRBV2; CDR3aa: CASSEREAGANVLTF; CDR3nt: TGTGCCAGCAGTGAACGGGAAGCTGGGGCCAACGTCCTGACTTTC
abundance: few; d_gene: -; j_gene: TRBJ2-3; v_gene: TRBV28; CDR3aa: CASSLSSGSLTQYF; CDR3nt: TGTGCCAGCAGTTTGTCCAGTGGCTCTCTTACGCAGTATTTT
abundance: few; d_gene: TRBD1; j_gene: TRBJ2-1; v_gene: TRBV12-3/TRBV12-4; CDR3aa: CASSSGQGWFF; CDR3nt: TGTGCCAGCAGTTCCGGACAGGGGTGGTTCTTC
abundance: -; d_gene: TRBD1; j_gene: TRBJ1-6; v_gene: TRBV27; CDR3aa: CTSGTASYNSPLHF; CDR3nt: TGTACCTCCGGGACAGCATCCTATAATTCACCCCTCCACTTT
abundance: few; d_gene: -; j_gene: TRBJ1-1; v_gene: TRBV6-1; CDR3aa: CASRTEDRGWNTEAFF; CDR3nt: TGTGCCAGCAGAACTGAGGACAGAGGCTGGAACACTGAAGCTTTCTTT
abundance: few; d_gene: -; j_gene: TRBJ1-3; v_gene: TRBV20-1; CDR3aa: CSASETGNTIYF; CDR3nt: TGCAGTGCCAGTGAGACCGGAAACACCATATATTTT
abundance: few; d_gene: -; j_gene: TRBJ1-1; v_gene: TRBV24-1; CDR3aa: CATQGLGNTEAFF; CDR3nt: TGTGCCACCCAGGGTTTGGGGAACACTGAAGCTTTCTTT
abundance: few; d_gene: -; j_gene: TRBJ1-5; v_gene: TRBV6-2/TRBV6-3; CDR3aa: CASSGVTGMQQPQHF; CDR3nt: TGTGCCAGCAGTGGCGTCACCGGGATGCAGCAGCCCCAGCATTTT
abundance: few; d_gene: TRBD1; j_gene: TRBJ2-1; v_gene: TRBV29-1; CDR3aa: CSVVGGQDLVNEQFF; CDR3nt: TGCAGCGTTGTAGGGGGACAGGATTTGGTTAATGAGCAGTTCTTC
abundance: many; d_gene: -; j_gene: TRBJ1-2; v_gene: TRBV28; CDR3aa: CASSLGPRGYTF; CDR3nt: TGTGCCAGCAGCTTAGGACCTCGTGGCTACACCTTC
abundance: few; d_gene: -; j_gene: TRBJ1-5; v_gene: TRBV20-1; CDR3aa: CSAGYRDWDQPQHF; CDR3nt: TGCAGTGCTGGATACAGGGATTGGGATCAGCCCCAGCATTTT
abundance: few; d_gene: -; j_gene: TRBJ1-2; v_gene: TRBV4-2; CDR3aa: CASSQDRGTPYYGYTF; CDR3nt: TGTGCCAGCAGCCAAGATCGGGGGACACCCTACTATGGCTACACCTTC
abundance: -; d_gene: TRBD1; j_gene: TRBJ2-5; v_gene: TRBV12-3/TRBV12-4; CDR3aa: CASSFNPGQGGETQYF; CDR3nt: TGTGCCAGCAGTTTCAACCCGGGACAGGGAGGGGAGACCCAGTACTTC
abundance: -; d_gene: -; j_gene: TRBJ2-3; v_gene: TRBV28; CDR3aa: CASVGDTQYF; CDR3nt: TGTGCCAGCGTTGGAGATACGCAGTATTTT
abundance: -; d_gene: -; j_gene: TRBJ1-2; v_gene: TRBV29-1; CDR3aa: CSVLASYGYTF; CDR3nt: TGCAGCGTGTTAGCGAGCTATGGCTACACCTTC
abundance: many; d_gene: -; j_gene: TRBJ2-1; v_gene: TRBV6-5; CDR3aa: CASSPLGGEQFF; CDR3nt: TGTGCCAGCAGCCCACTAGGCGGTGAGCAGTTCTTC
abundance: few; d_gene: TRBD1; j_gene: TRBJ1-2; v_gene: TRBV7-9; CDR3aa: CASSLVDRGNYGYTF; CDR3nt: TGTGCCAGCAGCTTAGTGGACAGGGGAAACTATGGCTACACCTTC
abundance: -; d_gene: -; j_gene: TRBJ1-1; v_gene: TRBV28; CDR3aa: CASIRGDTEAFF; CDR3nt: TGTGCCAGCATTCGGGGGGACACTGAAGCTTTCTTT
abundance: few; d_gene: -; j_gene: TRBJ2-7; v_gene: TRBV5-1; CDR3aa: CASSLAPDPYEQYF; CDR3nt: TGCGCCAGCAGTTTGGCACCGGACCCGTACGAGCAGTACTTC
abundance: many; d_gene: -; j_gene: TRBJ2-7; v_gene: TRBV3-1; CDR3aa: CASSQDWEQYF; CDR3nt: TGTGCCAGCAGCCAAGATTGGGAGCAGTACTTC
abundance: few; d_gene: TRBD2; j_gene: TRBJ2-3; v_gene: TRBV11-3; CDR3aa: CASSLERTSGGTDTQYF; CDR3nt: TGTGCCAGCAGCTTAGAACGAACTAGCGGGGGCACAGATACGCAGTATTTT
abundance: few; d_gene: -; j_gene: TRBJ2-3; v_gene: TRBV29-1; CDR3aa: CSVARGRRDTQYF; CDR3nt: TGCAGCGTTGCGAGGGGCAGAAGAGATACGCAGTATTTT
abundance: -; d_gene: TRBD1; j_gene: TRBJ2-3; v_gene: TRBV4-1; CDR3aa: CASSQVAGGAGDTQYF; CDR3nt: TGCGCCAGCAGCCAAGTTGCAGGGGGCGCGGGAGATACGCAGTATTTT
abundance: few; d_gene: TRBD1; j_gene: TRBJ2-7; v_gene: TRBV29-1; CDR3aa: CSVENRDRGYEQYF; CDR3nt: TGCAGCGTTGAAAATCGGGACAGGGGGTACGAGCAGTACTTC
abundance: few; d_gene: TRBD2; j_gene: TRBJ2-4; v_gene: TRBV18; CDR3aa: CASSPGLAGVLGGKNIQYF; CDR3nt: TGTGCCAGCTCACCGGGCCTAGCGGGAGTTCTTGGGGGCAAAAACATTCAGTACTTC
abundance: -; d_gene: -; j_gene: TRBJ2-7; v_gene: TRBV30; CDR3aa: CAWKGLSYEQYF; CDR3nt: TGTGCCTGGAAGGGCCTCTCCTACGAGCAGTACTTC
abundance: -; d_gene: TRBD1; j_gene: TRBJ2-1; v_gene: TRBV7-2; CDR3aa: CASSWGQGTYNEQFF; CDR3nt: TGTGCCAGCAGCTGGGGACAGGGCACCTACAATGAGCAGTTCTTC
abundance: many; d_gene: TRBD1; j_gene: TRBJ2-5; v_gene: TRBV7-2; CDR3aa: CASSQGQVAETQYF; CDR3nt: TGTGCCAGCAGCCAGGGACAGGTAGCAGAGACCCAGTACTTC
abundance: -; d_gene: -; j_gene: TRBJ2-1; v_gene: TRBV20-1; CDR3aa: CSASGWRNNEQFF; CDR3nt: TGCAGTGCTAGCGGATGGAGAAACAATGAGCAGTTCTTC
abundance: few; d_gene: TRBD1; j_gene: TRBJ2-7; v_gene: TRBV6-2/TRBV6-3; CDR3aa: CASTPDRGNYEQYF; CDR3nt: TGTGCCAGCACCCCCGACAGGGGAAACTACGAGCAGTACTTC
abundance: -; d_gene: -; j_gene: TRBJ1-3; v_gene: TRBV4-1; CDR3aa: CASSHWTADAGNTIYF; CDR3nt: TGCGCCAGCAGCCACTGGACGGCGGACGCTGGAAACACCATATATTTT
abundance: few; d_gene: TRBD2; j_gene: TRBJ2-5; v_gene: TRBV6-2/TRBV6-3; CDR3aa: CASISGLAGGQETQYF; CDR3nt: TGTGCCAGCATCTCGGGACTAGCGGGAGGACAAGAGACCCAGTACTTC
abundance: few; d_gene: -; j_gene: TRBJ2-3; v_gene: TRBV29-1; CDR3aa: CSVVDGTDTQYF; CDR3nt: TGCAGCGTTGTTGACGGCACAGATACGCAGTATTTT
abundance: many; d_gene: TRBD2; j_gene: TRBJ2-3; v_gene: TRBV4-2; CDR3aa: CASSQANSRGGVKDTQYF; CDR3nt: TGTGCCAGCAGCCAAGCCAACTCGCGGGGGGGCGTAAAGGATACGCAGTATTTT
abundance: many; d_gene: -; j_gene: TRBJ2-2; v_gene: TRBV12-3/TRBV12-4; CDR3aa: CASSQRYTGELFF; CDR3nt: TGTGCCAGCAGTCAAAGATACACCGGGGAGCTGTTTTTT
abundance: -; d_gene: -; j_gene: TRBJ2-1; v_gene: TRBV29-1; CDR3aa: CSADLTPNEQFF; CDR3nt: TGCAGCGCAGACCTTACCCCCAATGAGCAGTTCTTC
abundance: few; d_gene: TRBD1; j_gene: TRBJ2-1; v_gene: TRBV12-3/TRBV12-4; CDR3aa: CASSLFQGANEQFF; CDR3nt: TGTGCCAGCAGTTTATTCCAGGGGGCAAATGAGCAGTTCTTC
abundance: many; d_gene: TRBD2; j_gene: TRBJ2-2; v_gene: TRBV28; CDR3aa: CASSGFSGRGTGELFF; CDR3nt: TGTGCCAGCAGCGGATTTAGCGGGAGAGGAACCGGGGAGCTGTTTTTT
abundance: -; d_gene: -; j_gene: TRBJ1-4; v_gene: TRBV7-2; CDR3aa: CASSPHRGSEKLFF; CDR3nt: TGTGCCAGCAGCCCCCATAGGGGTTCTGAAAAACTGTTTTTT
abundance: -; d_gene: -; j_gene: TRBJ1-4; v_gene: TRBV5-1; CDR3aa: CASSLQGITNEKLFF; CDR3nt: TGCGCCAGCAGCTTGCAGGGTATAACTAATGAAAAACTGTTTTTT
abundance: -; d_gene: TRBD1; j_gene: TRBJ2-4; v_gene: TRBV20-1; CDR3aa: CSAYPGQIDNIQYF; CDR3nt: TGCAGTGCATACCCGGGACAGATTGACAACATTCAGTACTTC